This T cell receptor beta chain was sequenced in a study of blood T cell repertoires in COVID-19. Germline values: CDR1 SGHAT, CDR2 FQNNGV. V was pared by 1 base and J by 3 bases, with 10 bases of the junction left unmatched. The CDR3 sequence is 17 residues long. This table comes from immunoSEQ multiplex PCR, and its TCRdb copy is limited to in-frame clones, with some not included. Here the sample spans 150,000 to 200,000 clones, roughly 88% being singletons. Input material: peripheral blood. This sequence was found in a young man with COVID-19, enrolled during active disease. The chain is built from TRBV11-2 and TRBJ2-7; 9 bases match TRBD2. The CDR3 protein is CASSLADSGRVGYEQYF. CDR3 nucleotide sequence: TGTGCCAGCAGCTTAGCCGATAGCGGGAGAGTTGGCTACGAGCAGTACTTC.